Below are 8 T cell receptor beta chains sequenced from a single sample in a study of memory CD4+ T cells and cytomegalovirus serostatus. Single viable CD3+CD4+CD8-CD45RO+ cells were sorted as the memory CD4+ T cells. TCRdb's table, derived via immunoSEQ multiplex PCR, lists solely in-frame clones and lacks some. The sample carries 52,000 or so clones, 82% recorded once. Sequenced input: memory CD4+ T cells from blood. The receptors come from an adult in good health and CMV-seronegative.

V gene TRBV21-1 combines with J gene TRBJ1-2; TRBD1 reflects the table's D call only, with no check against the DNA. TRBV21-1 is a documented pseudogene. This CDR3 has 16 residues. CDR3: CASSKALTGSSYGYTF. Here the CDR3 DNA reads TGTGCCAGCAGCAAAGCGCTAACAGGGTCTAGCTATGGCTACACCTTC.

This chain joins TRBV9 and TRBJ2-3; D might be TRBD2 (7 bases). Germline loops: CDR1 SGDLS, CDR2 YYNGEE. This CDR3 is 15 amino acids long. CDR3 sequence: CASGYGGLSTDTQYF. CDR3 sequence (DNA): TGTGCAAGCGGGTACGGGGGGCTTAGCACAGATACGCAGTATTTT.

The gene calls are TRBV5-4 and TRBJ2-2; 11 bases are shared with TRBD1. V trimming: 4 bases; J trimming: 7 bases; junction bases outside the gene matches: 6. Germline CDR1 is SGHNT and CDR2 is YYREEE (reference sequence). The CDR3 has 15 residues. This CDR3 reads CASSAGGQGDGELFF. CDR3 nucleotides: TGTGCCAGCAGCGCGGGGGGACAGGGGGACGGGGAGCTGTTTTTT.

Here the CDR3 DNA reads TGCAGCGTTAGGACAGGGGGCCTCGGGGCCAACGTCCTGACTTTC. This encodes CSVRTGGLGANVLTF. The rearrangement uses TRBV29-1 and TRBJ2-6; 11 bases align to TRBD1. The germline V gene encodes CDR1 SQVTM and CDR2 ANQGSEA. The CDR3 length is 15 residues. The J segment lost 4 bases and the V segment lost 5 bases, leaving 4 bases of the junction unmatched.

This clone was detected only once. The chain carries TRBV19 and TRBJ1-4; tentatively, D is TRBD1 (5 bases). Per germline, CDR1 LNHDA and CDR2 SQIVND (reference sequence). The CDR3 runs 14 residues. V lost 10 bases to trimming and J lost 5 bases, with 17 bases between them. CDR3 bases: TGTGCCACTACGCTCACAGGTCCAAATGAAAAACTGTTTTTT. Its protein is CATTLTGPNEKLFF.

The CDR3 spells CASSPRQENGYTF. The CDR3 coding sequence is TGTGCCAGCAGCCCCCGACAGGAGAATGGCTACACCTTC. The chain couples TRBV13 to TRBJ1-2; possible D gene TRBD1, 6 bases. CDR1 is PRHDT, CDR2 FYEKMQ, per germline (reference sequence). The CDR3 spans 13 residues. Trimming removed 5 bases from V and 6 bases from J, with 13 bases in between.

The gene calls are TRBV15 and TRBJ2-3; D gene ambiguous. V dropped 3 bases and J dropped 2 bases, with 9 bases sitting between them. Germline CDR1 reads LNHNV; CDR2 reads YYDKDF (reference sequence). The CDR3 is 14 residues long. CDR3 sequence (DNA): TGTGCCACCAGCAGGCAGGACGTCACAGATACGCAGTATTTT. Amino acid sequence: CATSRQDVTDTQYF. Based on the CDR3 plus reference TRBV15 and TRBJ2-3, the full variable domain is DAMVIQNPRYQVTQFGKPVTLSCSQTLNHNVMYWYQQKSSQAPKLLFHYYDKDFNNEADTPDNFQSRRPNTSFCFLDIRSPGLGDTAMYLCATSRQDVTDTQYFGPGTRLTVL.

V and J are TRBV4-2 and TRBJ1-4; 7 positions agree with TRBD1. With 0 bases clipped from V and 3 bases from J, the junction kept 4 bases outside the gene matches. The germline CDR1 and CDR2 sequences are LGHNA and YNFKEQ. This CDR3 has 16 residues. The DNA of the CDR3 is TGTGCCAGCAGCCAAGATCTAGGGACAGCTAATGAAAAACTGTTTTTT. Its protein is CASSQDLGTANEKLFF.